The 26 T cell receptor beta chains in this list originate from one sample, sequenced in a study of cytomegalovirus exposure and HLA in healthy donors. With 60 Vbeta and 13 Jbeta primers, the PCR was carried out. Assay: immunoSEQ multiplex PCR; the TCRdb copy retains only in-frame clones and omits some. The sample yields 120,000 or so clones, approximately 80% seen once. Sample: PBMCs. The receptors stem from a human donor in good health.

This chain links TRBV4-2 with TRBJ2-7; possible D gene TRBD2, 6 bases. Per germline, CDR1 LGHNA and CDR2 YNFKEQ. The CDR3 extends over 13 amino acids. The germline V and J ends were trimmed by 1 base and 3 bases, with 7 bases remaining between them. The CDR3 DNA reads as TGTGCCAGCAGCCAAGGGGACTTCTACGAGCAGTACTTC. This codes for CASSQGDFYEQYF.

The V call is TRBV10-1, the J call TRBJ2-2; TRBD1 aligns across 10 bases. The V segment lost 10 bases and the J segment 6 bases; nucleotides outside the gene matches: 8. The CDR3 sequence is 14 residues long. Germline values: CDR1 WNHNN, CDR2 SYGVQD (reference sequence). The CDR3 region has the DNA TGCGCCACTTCGGACAGGGGGATAGCCGGGGAGCTGTTTTTT. Its protein is CATSDRGIAGELFF.

The chain joins TRBV9 to TRBJ2-6; D may be TRBD2 (5 bases). The CDR3 length is 15 residues. Looked up from germline, CDR1 is SGDLS and CDR2 is YYNGEE. V gave up 4 bases and J gave up 1 base, with 9 bases separating them. The CDR3 reads CASSPGRSGANVLTF. For the CDR3, the DNA is TGTGCCAGCAGCCCGGGAAGGTCTGGGGCCAACGTCCTGACTTTC.

This clone occurred once. The genes are TRBV4-1 and TRBJ1-2; the D is unclear. The germline V and J ends were trimmed by 0 bases and 2 bases, with 10 bases remaining between them. Germline V lookup: CDR1 MGHRA, CDR2 YSYEKL. The CDR3 spans 15 residues. DNA of the CDR3: TGCGCCAGCAGCCAAGATGAGGAATTCAACTATGGCTACACCTTC. Encoded protein: CASSQDEEFNYGYTF.

This clone was counted a few times. The rearrangement uses TRBV10-1 and TRBJ1-1, with a weak D call TRBD1 (6 bases). Germline V gene sequence: CDR1 WNHNN, CDR2 SYGVQD (reference sequence). The CDR3 consists of 14 residues. Trimming cost V 2 bases and J 1 base, with 8 bases left between them. CDR3 nucleotides: TGCGCCAGCAGTGAGCACAGGGAGAACACTGAAGCTTTCTTT. Amino acid sequence: CASSEHRENTEAFF.

CDR3 bases: TGTGCCAGTAGGACAGGGAATGGCTACACCTTC. This codes for CASRTGNGYTF. This sequence joins TRBV19 and TRBJ1-2, with 7 nucleotides matching TRBD1. Germline values: CDR1 LNHDA, CDR2 SQIVND (reference sequence). The CDR3 runs to 11 residues. J gave up 6 bases and V 6 bases, and 1 base lay outside the gene matches.

CDR3: CASRMGGGPYNEQFF. The CDR3 DNA reads as TGTGCCAGCAGAATGGGCGGGGGGCCCTACAATGAGCAGTTCTTC. The V gene is TRBV7-9, the J gene TRBJ2-1; 8 bases agree with TRBD2. V was pared by 6 bases and J by 2 bases, with 6 bases of the junction left unmatched. From germline, CDR1 is SEHNR and CDR2 FQNEAQ (reference sequence). The CDR3 sequence is 15 residues long.

The V call is TRBV5-1, the J call TRBJ2-3; 9 positions match TRBD2. The CDR3 totals 19 residues. With V trimmed by 2 bases and J by 0 bases, 13 bases remained unmatched. From germline, CDR1 is SGHRS and CDR2 YFSETQ. The DNA of the CDR3 is TGCGCCAGCAGCTTAATGGTGGGTTTAGCGGGGGCTAGCACAGATACGCAGTATTTT. As protein: CASSLMVGLAGASTDTQYF.

The chain recombines TRBV9 with TRBJ1-2; the D is unclear. Trimming removed 1 base from V and 5 bases from J, with 15 bases in between. The CDR3 extends over 15 amino acids. Germline V gives CDR1 SGDLS, CDR2 YYNGEE. The CDR3 protein is CASSVYGETKYGYTF. The CDR3 DNA reads TGTGCCAGCAGCGTATACGGGGAAACAAAATATGGCTACACCTTC.

This chain joins TRBV9 and TRBJ1-2; D may be TRBD1 (6 bases). The germline V gene encodes CDR1 SGDLS and CDR2 YYNGEE. Trimming removed 4 bases from V and 0 bases from J, with 16 bases in between. CDR3 length: 16 residues. The CDR3 loop is CASSLPRTDSNYGYTF. The CDR3 DNA reads as TGTGCCAGCAGCCTCCCCAGGACAGACTCTAACTATGGCTACACCTTC.

The chain links TRBV19 to TRBJ1-5; no definite D call. The CDR3 extends over 16 amino acids. The V end lost 1 base, the J end lost 1 base, and 11 bases lay between the germline ends. Germline CDR1 and CDR2: LNHDA and SQIVND (reference sequence). The CDR3 reads CASSIAGGGSNQPQHF. CDR3 coding DNA: TGTGCCAGTAGTATAGCGGGCGGCGGGAGCAATCAGCCCCAGCATTTT.

V and J are TRBV6-1 and TRBJ1-4, with unresolved D. V was clipped by 6 bases and J by 4 bases, with 9 bases between them. This CDR3 comprises 13 residues. Germline V lookup: CDR1 MNHNS, CDR2 SASEGT. Written as DNA, the CDR3 is TGTGCCAGCAGGGGCGGGTATAATGAAAAACTGTTTTTT. Residues: CASRGGYNEKLFF.

The rearrangement uses TRBV9 and TRBJ2-7; D is unclear. This CDR3 region has 15 residues. Trimming cost V 4 bases and J 0 bases, with 14 bases left between them. Germline V CDR1 and CDR2: SGDLS, YYNGEE. The CDR3 DNA is TGTGCCAGCAGCCCTCATGGCAGTGGCTCCTACGAGCAGTACTTC. Its protein product is CASSPHGSGSYEQYF.

The rearrangement links TRBV10-3 to TRBJ1-2, with D possibly matching TRBD1 (5 bases). CDR3 size: 14 residues. V lost 0 bases, J lost 2 bases, and 7 bases lay in between. The germline CDR1 and CDR2 sequences are ENHRY and SYGVKD. This CDR3 is CAISESRGNYGYTF. In DNA, the CDR3 is TGTGCCATCAGTGAGTCGCGGGGGAACTATGGCTACACCTTC.

This rearrangement joins TRBV10-2 to TRBJ2-3; 11 positions agree with TRBD2. The germline CDR1 and CDR2 sequences are WSHSY and SAAADI. Trimming at V came to 5 bases and at J to 5 bases, leaving 3 bases not matched to a gene. This CDR3 is built from 14 residues. The CDR3 nucleotides are TGCGCCAGCAGTTTTAGCGGGGGGGAAGATACGCAGTATTTT. Translated: CASSFSGGEDTQYF.

This clone appeared a single time. This chain joins TRBV6-6 and TRBJ2-1; TRBD2 matches 12 bases. Per germline, CDR1 MNHNY and CDR2 SVGAGI (reference sequence). V was pared by 0 bases and J by 8 bases, with 5 bases of the junction left unmatched. The CDR3 is 16 amino acids. The CDR3 nucleotides are TGTGCCAGCAGTTACTCGTCTAGCGGGGGGGCCCATGAGCAGTTCTTC. Translation gives CASSYSSSGGAHEQFF.

The rearrangement uses TRBV25-1 and TRBJ1-1; 7 nucleotides align to TRBD1. CDR1 MGHDK and CDR2 SYGVNS come from the germline V gene. CDR3 length: 15 amino acids. With V trimmed by 8 bases and J by 0 bases, 9 bases remained unmatched. CDR3 nucleotide sequence: TGTGCCAGCGAAGGGACAGCTAGGATGAACACTGAAGCTTTCTTT. The encoded protein is CASEGTARMNTEAFF.

The chain is built from TRBV6-5 and TRBJ1-4; a weak D match, TRBD1 (5 bases). Germline V gives CDR1 MNHEY, CDR2 SVGAGI. The V gene lost 2 bases and the J gene lost 7 bases, with 17 bases spanning the gap. CDR3 length: 16 residues. CDR3 coding DNA: TGTGCCAGCAGTTACATCTGGGGCCTTGGCTCTGAAAAACTGTTTTTT. This sequence encodes CASSYIWGLGSEKLFF.

J is TRBJ1-3 and V is TRBV11-2, with 7 bases lining up with TRBD1. The CDR3 contains 14 residues. Germline CDR1 reads SGHAT; CDR2 reads FQNNGV. The V segment lost 5 bases and the J segment 4 bases; nucleotides outside the gene matches: 5. The chain's CDR3 is CASSPDRAGNTIYF. The CDR3 nucleotides read TGTGCCAGCAGCCCCGACAGGGCCGGAAACACCATATATTTT.

The chain is built from TRBV5-6 and TRBJ1-1; D remains ambiguous. V was trimmed by 1 base and J by 5 bases, leaving 6 bases between them. The CDR3 runs 12 residues. The V gene's germline CDR1 is SGHDT and CDR2 YYEEEE. CDR3 loop: CASSLLSTEAFF. The CDR3 DNA reads TGTGCCAGCAGCTTGTTGTCAACTGAAGCTTTCTTT.

The chain is built from TRBV28 and TRBJ1-2, with D perhaps matching TRBD1 (6 bases). The V gene's germline CDR1 is MDHEN and CDR2 SYDVKM. The CDR3 length is 13 residues. Trimming removed 7 bases at V and 4 bases at J, with 13 bases between. The DNA of the CDR3 is TGTGCCAGCAACCCAGGGGTTCGCTATGGCTACACCTTC. Protein: CASNPGVRYGYTF.

The chain carries TRBV7-2 and TRBJ1-6; 7 nucleotides align to TRBD1. The CDR3 is made up of 15 amino acids. From germline, CDR1 is SGHTA and CDR2 FQGNSA. V trimming: 3 bases; J trimming: 6 bases; junction bases outside the gene matches: 5. CDR3 region: CASSFLRQGNSPLHF. CDR3 DNA sequence: TGTGCCAGCAGCTTCTTAAGACAGGGTAATTCACCCCTCCACTTT.

The rearrangement uses TRBV6-5 and TRBJ1-1; 7 nucleotides agree with TRBD1. V was clipped by 2 bases and J by 3 bases; unmatched bases: 6. The CDR3 runs 15 residues. Germline V gives CDR1 MNHEY, CDR2 SVGAGI. CDR3: CASSYDRARYTEAFF. The CDR3 DNA sequence: TGTGCCAGCAGTTACGACAGGGCCCGGTACACTGAAGCTTTCTTT.

This clone was seen more than once but under ten times. This chain uses TRBV4-2 with TRBJ1-1; unclear D gene. Trimming left V 4 bases short and J 6 bases short, with 9 bases between. The CDR3 contains 12 residues. The germline V gene encodes CDR1 LGHNA and CDR2 YNFKEQ. The CDR3 protein is CASSLNKAEAFF. DNA of the CDR3: TGTGCCAGCAGCCTAAACAAAGCTGAAGCTTTCTTT.

This chain uses TRBV5-1 with TRBJ1-2; 9 bases are a match to TRBD1. The CDR3 spans 16 residues. Trimming at V came to 4 bases and at J to 6 bases, leaving 13 bases not matched to a gene. The V gene's germline CDR1 is SGHRS and CDR2 YFSETQ. This CDR3 reads CASSDRIEGQGDGYTF. In DNA form, the CDR3 reads TGCGCCAGCAGCGACCGAATTGAGGGACAGGGCGATGGCTACACCTTC.

This rearrangement joins TRBV7-8 to TRBJ1-1; no definite D call. With 1 base removed from V and 6 bases from J, the gap between germline ends came to 15 bases. The CDR3 length is 15 residues. Per germline, CDR1 SGHVS and CDR2 FQNEAQ. This chain's CDR3 is CASSLGFQAGAEAFF. The CDR3 coding sequence is TGTGCCAGCAGCTTAGGTTTTCAGGCAGGTGCTGAAGCTTTCTTT.